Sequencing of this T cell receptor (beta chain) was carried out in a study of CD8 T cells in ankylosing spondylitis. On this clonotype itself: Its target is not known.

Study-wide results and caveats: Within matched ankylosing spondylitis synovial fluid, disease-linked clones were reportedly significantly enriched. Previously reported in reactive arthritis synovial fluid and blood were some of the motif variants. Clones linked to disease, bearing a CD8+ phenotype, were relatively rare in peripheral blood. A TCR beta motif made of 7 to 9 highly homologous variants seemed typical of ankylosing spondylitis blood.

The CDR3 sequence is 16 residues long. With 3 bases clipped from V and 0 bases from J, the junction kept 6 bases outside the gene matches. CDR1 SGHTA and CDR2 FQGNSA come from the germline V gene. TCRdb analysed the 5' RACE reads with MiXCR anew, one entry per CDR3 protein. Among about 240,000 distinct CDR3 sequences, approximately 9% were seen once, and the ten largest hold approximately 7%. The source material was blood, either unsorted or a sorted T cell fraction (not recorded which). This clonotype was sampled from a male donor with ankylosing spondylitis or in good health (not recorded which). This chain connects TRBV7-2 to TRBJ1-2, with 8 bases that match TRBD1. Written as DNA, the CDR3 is TGTGCCAGCAGCTTGGACAGGGCACCCTCTAACTATGGCTACACCTTC. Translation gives CASSLDRAPSNYGYTF.